This passage covers 27 T cell receptor beta chains from one sample sequenced in a study of blood T cell repertoires in COVID-19. Method: immunoSEQ multiplex PCR; TCRdb's copy keeps in-frame clones and lacks some. This table holds more than 110,000 clones, approximately 78% found once. Sequenced: peripheral blood. These receptors were obtained from a woman older than 75 with acute or convalescent COVID-19.

This chain connects TRBV13 to TRBJ1-2; 8 nucleotides align to TRBD1. Germline V gives CDR1 PRHDT, CDR2 FYEKMQ (reference sequence). Trimming cost V 6 bases and J 2 bases; bases outside gene matches: 14. The CDR3 is made up of 17 amino acids. CDR3 loop: CASSPDLRTGPNYGYTF. The CDR3 DNA reads as TGTGCCAGCAGTCCCGATTTAAGGACAGGGCCCAACTATGGCTACACCTTC.

The CDR3, as DNA: TGTGCCAGCAGCGGGCCCGGGGGAGAGCAGTACTTC. Amino acids: CASSGPGGEQYF. The chain has TRBV7-7 and TRBJ2-7; tentatively, D is TRBD2 (6 bases). Germline CDR1 SSHAT, CDR2 FNYEAQ (reference sequence). The CDR3 extends over 12 amino acids. V was clipped by 5 bases and J by 7 bases, with 12 bases between them.

This clone appeared a few times. The gene calls are TRBV5-4 and TRBJ2-7; possible D gene TRBD2, 5 bases. V lost 2 bases and J lost 0, with 9 bases in between. Germline CDR1 and CDR2: SGHNT and YYREEE (reference sequence). The CDR3 is 14 amino acids. This CDR3 reads CASSLTTSSYEQYF. The DNA of the CDR3 is TGTGCCAGCAGCTTAACTACTAGCTCCTACGAGCAGTACTTC.

This sequence joins TRBV6-5 and TRBJ1-5; the D is unclear. Germline V gives CDR1 MNHEY, CDR2 SVGAGI. The CDR3 sequence is 13 residues long. Trimming took off 7 bases at V and 5 bases at J, with 12 bases between the two ends. The CDR3 loop is CASTLAPYQPQHF. The CDR3 nucleotides are TGTGCCAGCACCCTGGCCCCCTATCAGCCCCAGCATTTT.

This chain links TRBV2 with TRBJ2-3; TRBD2 aligns across 10 bases. Per the germline V gene, CDR1 is SNHLY and CDR2 is FYNNEI. V dropped 4 bases and J dropped 4; count of bases not matched to a gene: 5. The CDR3 is 15 amino acids. The CDR3 bases are TGTGCCAGCAGTGGGGTAGCGGGAGGTGCAGATACGCAGTATTTT. Translation gives CASSGVAGGADTQYF.

The chain links TRBV11-2 to TRBJ2-7; TRBD2 agrees at 9 bases. The CDR3 has 19 amino acids. Germline V gene lookup returns CDR1 SGHAT and CDR2 FQNNGV. V was pared by 5 bases and J by 7 bases, with 24 bases of the junction left unmatched. The CDR3 protein is CASSQFTEVLREGTGEQYF. DNA for the CDR3: TGTGCCAGCAGCCAATTCACAGAGGTTTTGCGGGAGGGTACGGGGGAGCAGTACTTC.

The rearrangement links TRBV7-8 to TRBJ2-7, with TRBD2 matching over 11 bases. V trimming: 4 bases; J trimming: 7 bases; junction bases outside the gene matches: 12. Germline CDR1 SGHVS, CDR2 FQNEAQ. The CDR3 has 16 amino acids. Here the CDR3 reads CASSSLAGGPGREQYF. CDR3 DNA sequence: TGTGCCAGCAGCTCGCTAGCGGGGGGCCCCGGGCGGGAGCAGTACTTC.

The count of this clone is one. The V call is TRBV11-2, the J call TRBJ2-2; 7 bases line up with TRBD1. CDR1 and CDR2 (germline): SGHAT, FQNNGV. The CDR3 totals 16 residues. The trim removed 1 base at V and 4 bases at J, leaving 6 bases unmatched. Here the CDR3 reads CASSLVGRGFTGELFF. In DNA form, the CDR3 reads TGTGCCAGCAGCTTAGTAGGCAGGGGGTTCACCGGGGAGCTGTTTTTT.

This clone was seen just once. This rearrangement joins TRBV5-4 to TRBJ2-3, with TRBD1 matching over 7 bases. CDR1 is SGHNT, CDR2 YYREEE, per germline (reference sequence). V was pared by 4 bases and J by 0 bases, with 5 bases of the junction left unmatched. This CDR3 comprises 15 residues. CDR3 bases: TGTGCCAGCAGCCAAAAGACAGGGAGCACAGATACGCAGTATTTT. Protein sequence: CASSQKTGSTDTQYF.

This rearrangement joins TRBV20-1 to TRBJ2-7, with TRBD2 identical over 9 bases. CDR3 length: 13 amino acids. Germline loops: CDR1 DFQATT, CDR2 SNEGSKA (reference sequence). V shed 3 bases and J 2 bases; nucleotides not matched to a gene: 2. This CDR3 is CSASSGGTYEQYF. The CDR3, as DNA: TGCAGTGCTAGTAGCGGGGGAACCTACGAGCAGTACTTC.

DNA of the CDR3: TGTGCCAGTAGTCTCAGACTGGCGGCCCTGTGGCCCTACAATGAGCAGTTCTTC. This sequence encodes CASSLRLAALWPYNEQFF. This sequence joins TRBV19 and TRBJ2-1; D is unclear. Germline V gene data show CDR1 as LNHDA and CDR2 as SQIVND (reference sequence). The CDR3 runs 18 residues. V was shortened by 5 bases and J by 2 bases, with 22 bases between the two germline ends. Supplemented by reference TRBV19 and TRBJ2-1, the full variable domain reads DGGITQSPKYLFRKEGQNVTLSCEQNLNHDAMYWYRQDPGQGLRLIYYSQIVNDFQKGDIAEGYSVSREKKESFPLTVTSAQKNPTAFYLCASSLRLAALWPYNEQFFGPGTRLTVL.

V usage is TRBV12-3 or TRBV12-4 and J usage is TRBJ2-2, with 9 bases identical to TRBD1. The CDR3 is 13 amino acids. The ends lost 6 bases at V and 7 bases at J; junction bases unmatched: 3. The CDR3 region is CASRDRGGGELFF. The CDR3 nucleotides read TGTGCCAGCAGGGACAGGGGTGGCGGGGAGCTGTTTTTT.

The CDR3, as DNA: TGTGCCAGCAGCTCCCAAGCGGGGGCCCAAGAGACCCAGTACTTC. It yields the protein CASSSQAGAQETQYF. V is TRBV7-2 and J is TRBJ2-5; 8 bases fit TRBD2. CDR3 size: 15 residues. The V and J ends lost 4 bases and 1 base, in that order; junction bases with no gene match: 5. From germline, CDR1 is SGHTA and CDR2 FQGNSA.

The gene calls are TRBV7-8 and TRBJ2-7, with D possibly matching TRBD2 (6 bases). V dropped 3 bases and J dropped 5 bases, with 11 bases sitting between them. Germline V lookup: CDR1 SGHVS, CDR2 FQNEAQ. This CDR3 region has 13 residues. CDR3 sequence: CASSLWGENEQYF. In DNA form, the CDR3 reads TGTGCCAGCAGCTTGTGGGGGGAGAACGAGCAGTACTTC.

This rearrangement joins TRBV4-2 to TRBJ1-4; 8 bases line up with TRBD1. The CDR3 is 15 residues long. Germline V lookup: CDR1 LGHNA, CDR2 YNFKEQ. The V gene end was trimmed by 6 bases and the J gene end by 3 bases; junction bases not matched to a gene: 6. CDR3 nucleotides: TGTGCCAGCAGGAGAGACAGGGGTGCTAATGAAAAACTGTTTTTT. It specifies CASRRDRGANEKLFF.

The chain combines TRBV6-5 with TRBJ2-3, with TRBD2 matching over 11 bases. V trimming: 2 bases; J trimming: 3 bases; junction bases outside the gene matches: 1. The CDR3 is 15 residues long. Germline V gives CDR1 MNHEY, CDR2 SVGAGI. DNA of the CDR3: TGTGCCAGCAGTTACGTAGCGGGAGGGACAGATACGCAGTATTTT. Its translation is CASSYVAGGTDTQYF.

The table lists this clone with a few counts. The V gene is TRBV4-2, the J gene TRBJ2-2; D is unclear. In germline, CDR1 is LGHNA, CDR2 YNFKEQ. Trimming took 0 bases from V and 4 from J, leaving 6 bases between them. The CDR3 contains 14 residues. CDR3 loop: CASSQDRPTGELFF. The CDR3 DNA is TGTGCCAGCAGCCAAGACCGTCCCACCGGGGAGCTGTTTTTT.

V gene TRBV29-1 combines with J gene TRBJ1-1; tentatively, D is TRBD1 (5 bases). V was clipped by 0 bases and J by 1 base, with 6 bases between them. This CDR3 spans 13 amino acids. Germline V gene data show CDR1 as SQVTM and CDR2 as ANQGSEA. DNA of the CDR3: TGCAGCGTTGAAGAGCAGGGGAACACTGAAGCTTTCTTT. Residues: CSVEEQGNTEAFF.

This rearrangement joins TRBV2 to TRBJ2-7; 9 nucleotides align to TRBD1. J lost 10 bases, V lost 5 bases, and 12 bases had no gene match. This CDR3 region has 14 residues. Germline loops: CDR1 SNHLY, CDR2 FYNNEI. The CDR3 nucleotides read TGTGCCAGCAGTTTGGGGGGACAGGGTGTGTTTCAGTACTTC. Translating it yields CASSLGGQGVFQYF. The full variable domain, in which reference TRBV2 and TRBJ2-7 provide the parts outside the CDR3, is EPEVTQTPSHQVTQMGQEVILRCVPISNHLYFYWYRQILGQKVEFLVSFYNNEISEKSEIFDDQFSVERPDGSNFTLKIRSTKLEDSAMYFCASSLGGQGVFQYFGPGTRLTVT.

V is TRBV28 and J is TRBJ2-1; 8 bases agree with TRBD2. This CDR3 has 15 amino acids. From germline, CDR1 is MDHEN and CDR2 SYDVKM. V was pared by 6 bases and J by 3 bases, with 7 bases of the junction left unmatched. The chain's CDR3 is CASRDLAGIYNEQFF. The CDR3 region has the DNA TGTGCCAGCAGGGACTTAGCGGGGATCTACAATGAGCAGTTCTTC.

In its sample, this clone was seen a few times. This chain connects TRBV7-2 to TRBJ2-3; TRBD2 aligns across 11 bases. Germline CDR1 reads SGHTA; CDR2 reads FQGNSA. The CDR3 consists of 15 residues. V gave up 6 bases and J gave up 2 bases; unmatched junction bases: 4. The CDR3 here is CASSRLAGITDTQYF. As DNA, the CDR3 is TGTGCCAGCAGTCGACTAGCGGGGATCACAGATACGCAGTATTTT.

The V and J genes are TRBV29-1 and TRBJ1-1; no definite D call. Trimming took off 4 bases at V and 1 base at J, with 4 bases between the two ends. CDR1 and CDR2 (germline): SQVTM, ANQGSEA. This CDR3 spans 11 amino acids. CDR3: CSVGRNTEAFF. DNA of the CDR3: TGCAGCGTTGGGAGGAACACTGAAGCTTTCTTT.

The chain links TRBV5-5 to TRBJ1-2, with TRBD1 matching over 7 bases. The CDR3 runs to 14 residues. Germline V lookup: CDR1 SGHKS, CDR2 YYEKEE (reference sequence). Trimming at V came to 4 bases and at J to 7 bases, leaving 10 bases not matched to a gene. CDR3 amino acids: CASSPGTVGLGYTF. The CDR3, as DNA: TGTGCCAGCAGCCCCGGGACAGTTGGCCTTGGCTACACCTTC. The full variable domain, its missing parts supplied by reference TRBV5-5 and TRBJ1-2, is DAGVTQSPTHLIKTRGQQVTLRCSPISGHKSVSWYQQVLGQGPQFIFQYYEKEERGRGNFPDRFSARQFPNYSSELNVNALLLGDSALYLCASSPGTVGLGYTFGSGTRLTVV.

The V call is TRBV19, the J call TRBJ1-1, with D tentatively TRBD1 (5 bases). The CDR3 loop spans 12 amino acids. In germline, CDR1 is LNHDA, CDR2 SQIVND (reference sequence). Trimming shortened V by 8 bases and J by 10 bases, and 17 bases separated the two germline ends. CDR3 loop: CASFSGGTRAFF. The CDR3 nucleotides are TGTGCCAGTTTTAGTGGCGGGACCCGAGCTTTCTTT. The full variable domain, rest sourced from reference TRBV19 and TRBJ1-1, is DGGITQSPKYLFRKEGQNVTLSCEQNLNHDAMYWYRQDPGQGLRLIYYSQIVNDFQKGDIAEGYSVSREKKESFPLTVTSAQKNPTAFYLCASFSGGTRAFFGQGTRLTVV.

This clone has just a few counts. The chain is built from TRBV18 and TRBJ2-7; D remains ambiguous. The germline gives CDR1 KGHSH, CDR2 LQKENI. The CDR3 has 14 amino acids. Trimming pared 0 bases from V and 3 bases from J, leaving 9 bases between. CDR3 DNA sequence: TGTGCCAGCTCACCACCCGGCAGGATCTACGAGCAGTACTTC. Protein: CASSPPGRIYEQYF.

The chain is built from TRBV29-1 and TRBJ2-1, with TRBD2 identical over 7 bases. J was trimmed by 2 bases and V by 4 bases; bases with no gene match: 5. This CDR3 is built from 14 residues. CDR1 is SQVTM and CDR2 is ANQGSEA in the germline V gene. CDR3 residues: CSVVVRETYNEQFF. In nucleotides, the CDR3 is TGCAGCGTTGTGGTGCGGGAGACCTACAATGAGCAGTTCTTC.

This clone was recorded a few times. In DNA form, the CDR3 reads TGTGCCAGCACCGGGACAGGTTCCTCACCCCTCCACTTT. This sequence encodes CASTGTGSSPLHF. The V gene is TRBV6-5, the J gene TRBJ1-6, with 8 bases matching TRBD1. Germline CDR1 reads MNHEY; CDR2 reads SVGAGI. The junction had 6 bases not matched to a gene; V was cut back by 7 bases and J by 10 bases. The CDR3 consists of 13 residues.